One and the same sample provided the 29 T cell receptor beta chains below, sequenced in a study of blood T cell repertoires in COVID-19. Method: immunoSEQ multiplex PCR; TCRdb's copy keeps in-frame clones and lacks some. The sample has about 140,000 clones, 88% seen once. Sequenced input: peripheral blood. These receptors were taken from a woman between 55 and 75 years old with acute or convalescent COVID-19.

The chain has TRBV29-1 and TRBJ2-1; 9 bases line up with TRBD2. Unmatched junction bases numbered 8, after V lost 3 bases and J lost 8 bases. The germline CDR1 and CDR2 sequences are SQVTM and ANQGSEA. This CDR3 region has 14 residues. The CDR3 DNA reads TGCAGCGTTGACAGCGGGGGGTTTTTGGATGAGCAGTTCTTC. This sequence encodes CSVDSGGFLDEQFF.

About this clone itself: Germline is not matched at one junction end, which may reflect a read error. V gene TRBV7-7 combines with J gene TRBJ1-4; 9 nucleotides agree with TRBD1. This CDR3 comprises 16 residues. Germline V gives CDR1 SSHAT, CDR2 FNYEAQ (reference sequence). CDR3 DNA sequence: TGTGCTAGCAGCCCCGGGGCCGGGACAGGGAATGAAAAACTGTTTTTT. It codes for CASSPGAGTGNEKLFF.

The gene calls are TRBV27 and TRBJ2-7, with 8 bases lining up with TRBD2. V shed 5 bases, J shed 3 bases, and the junction held 24 bases outside the gene matches. CDR1 and CDR2 (germline): MNHEY, SMNVEV (reference sequence). The CDR3 is 20 residues long. The CDR3 nucleotides are TGTGCCAGCAGTCCCCCACTCGGGTGGGCGGGGGGCCAGGAAAGCTACGAGCAGTACTTC. It codes for CASSPPLGWAGGQESYEQYF.

The rearrangement links TRBV27 to TRBJ1-6; D remains unclear. V lost 4 bases and J lost 6, with 7 bases in between. This CDR3 has 13 amino acids. Per germline, CDR1 MNHEY and CDR2 SMNVEV (reference sequence). CDR3 in amino acids: CASSWRGNSPLHF. CDR3 sequence (DNA): TGTGCCAGCAGTTGGCGGGGTAATTCACCCCTCCACTTT.

This clone was recorded only once. The rearrangement joins TRBV5-1 to TRBJ2-5; D is perhaps TRBD1 (6 bases). The germline gives CDR1 SGHRS, CDR2 YFSETQ. V gave up 4 bases and J gave up 5 bases, with 15 bases separating them. This CDR3 spans 14 amino acids. The CDR3 sequence: CASSPGHPKETQYF. In nucleotides, the CDR3 is TGCGCCAGCAGCCCGGGACACCCGAAGGAGACCCAGTACTTC. Combining the CDR3 with reference TRBV5-1 and TRBJ2-5 gives the whole variable domain KAGVTQTPRYLIKTRGQQVTLSCSPISGHRSVSWYQQTPGQGLQFLFEYFSETQRNKGNFPGRFSGRQFSNSRSEMNVSTLELGDSALYLCASSPGHPKETQYFGPGTRLLVL.

The V call is TRBV4-3, the J call TRBJ2-3; TRBD1 might be the D (5 bases). CDR1 and CDR2 (germline): LGHNA, YSLEER. The CDR3 length is 16 residues. V was pared by 0 bases and J by 0 bases, with 10 bases between. CDR3 region: CASSQDREFSTDTQYF. The DNA for the CDR3 is TGCGCCAGCAGCCAAGACAGGGAATTTAGCACAGATACGCAGTATTTT.

The chain joins TRBV7-3 to TRBJ2-1; perhaps TRBD1 as D (6 bases). Trimming removed 0 bases at V and 8 bases at J, with 20 bases between. Germline-derived CDR1 and CDR2 are SGHTA and FQGTGA. CDR3 length: 17 amino acids. The CDR3 spells CASSLTDLPTGLYEQFF. CDR3 nucleotide sequence: TGTGCCAGCAGCTTAACGGATCTCCCCACAGGGTTGTATGAGCAGTTCTTC.

The V gene is TRBV6-5, the J gene TRBJ1-5; 7 bases are a match to TRBD1. Germline lookup yields CDR1 MNHEY and CDR2 SVGAGI. This CDR3 is 12 amino acids long. V trimming: 5 bases; J trimming: 7 bases; junction bases outside the gene matches: 2. The CDR3 loop reads CASSNRGQPQHF. CDR3 nucleotide sequence: TGTGCCAGCAGTAACAGGGGCCAGCCCCAGCATTTT.

This sequence joins TRBV5-5 and TRBJ2-7; tentative D call: TRBD2 (6 bases). Germline V gene data show CDR1 as SGHKS and CDR2 as YYEKEE (reference sequence). The V end was cut by 0 bases, the J end by 2 bases, with 15 bases between. The CDR3 consists of 16 residues. In DNA form, the CDR3 reads TGTGCCAGCAGCTTGGGGGCGGCTGGACTACCCTACGAGCAGTACTTC. Its protein is CASSLGAAGLPYEQYF.

CDR3 DNA sequence: TGTGCCAGCAGCCGAGGGGGGGCCGGTGGAAACACCATATATTTT. Amino acid sequence: CASSRGGAGGNTIYF. This chain connects TRBV11-3 to TRBJ1-3, with D tentatively TRBD1 (6 bases). Deletions cut 5 bases from V and 3 bases from J, with 14 bases between. Per germline, CDR1 SGHNT and CDR2 YENEEA. The CDR3 is 15 residues long.

The chain recombines TRBV19 with TRBJ2-3; a weak D match, TRBD1 (6 bases). The V end was cut by 2 bases, the J end by 2 bases, with 11 bases between. Germline loops: CDR1 LNHDA, CDR2 SQIVND (reference sequence). The CDR3 runs 15 residues. CDR3 loop: CASSILQGPTDTQYF. CDR3 nucleotide sequence: TGTGCCAGTAGTATACTACAGGGCCCCACAGATACGCAGTATTTT.

The gene calls are TRBV24-1 and TRBJ1-1, with D possibly TRBD1 on 6 matching bases. The CDR3 consists of 14 residues. Germline V CDR1 and CDR2: KGHDR, SFDVKD. V dropped 6 bases and J dropped 5 bases, with 15 bases sitting between them. CDR3 amino acids: CATSSGGLGTEAFF. The CDR3 bases are TGTGCCACCAGTAGCGGGGGGCTGGGGACTGAAGCTTTCTTT.

V gene TRBV3-1 (or the pseudogene TRBV3-2) combines with J gene TRBJ2-5; TRBD2 agrees at 7 bases. Germline V gives CDR1 LGHDT, CDR2 YNNKEL (reference sequence). Unmatched junction bases numbered 6, after V lost 4 bases and J lost 1 base. The CDR3 has 15 amino acids. The CDR3 DNA is TGTGCCAGCAGCCGTCAAGCTAGCGGCCAAGAGACCCAGTACTTC. Translating gives CASSRQASGQETQYF.

The chain has TRBV5-1 and TRBJ1-1; D may be TRBD1 (6 bases). Trimming left V 2 bases short and J 7 bases short, with 21 bases between. The germline V gene encodes CDR1 SGHRS and CDR2 YFSETQ. CDR3 length: 16 residues. This CDR3 reads CASSLQGTPSPLEAFF. The CDR3 DNA sequence: TGCGCCAGCAGCTTACAGGGTACCCCTTCTCCCCTTGAAGCTTTCTTT.

V is TRBV5-1 and J is TRBJ2-5; 9 nucleotides align to TRBD1. Germline V lookup: CDR1 SGHRS, CDR2 YFSETQ. Trimming at V came to 5 bases and at J to 4 bases, leaving 6 bases not matched to a gene. The CDR3 is 14 residues long. CDR3 coding DNA: TGCGCCAGCAGTCCTGGACAGGGGAGAGAGACCCAGTACTTC. Residues: CASSPGQGRETQYF.

The gene calls are TRBV29-1 and TRBJ1-2; D uncertain. The length of the CDR3 is 12 residues. Trimming shortened V by 6 bases and J by 0 bases, and 8 bases separated the two germline ends. Germline V gene sequence: CDR1 SQVTM, CDR2 ANQGSEA. The CDR3 DNA sequence: TGCAGCGTCTGGCAGTCTAACTATGGCTACACCTTC. The encoded protein is CSVWQSNYGYTF.

This clone was found a few times. J is TRBJ2-3 and V is TRBV10-3; 8 bases agree with TRBD1. The CDR3 loop spans 17 amino acids. After removal of 0 bases from V and 4 bases from J, the junction contained 9 bases not matched to a gene. Germline CDR1 and CDR2: ENHRY and SYGVKD. CDR3 region: CAISESELDRGADTQYF. CDR3 in DNA: TGTGCCATCAGTGAGTCGGAATTAGACAGGGGTGCAGATACGCAGTATTTT.

The CDR3 DNA reads as TGTGCCAGCAGGCCACAGGGGGCTTTCTATGGCTACACCTTC. Its protein product is CASRPQGAFYGYTF. The genes are TRBV28 and TRBJ1-2; 9 positions match TRBD1. The CDR3 loop spans 14 amino acids. Germline CDR1 reads MDHEN; CDR2 reads SYDVKM. After removal of 6 bases from V and 4 bases from J, the junction contained 6 bases not matched to a gene.

J is TRBJ2-2 and V is TRBV2; 9 bases match TRBD1. V was pared by 6 bases and J by 7 bases, with 9 bases of the junction left unmatched. The CDR3 is 15 residues long. In germline, CDR1 is SNHLY, CDR2 FYNNEI. This CDR3 reads CASRAGQGKGGELFF. As DNA, the CDR3 is TGTGCCAGCAGGGCCGGACAGGGGAAGGGCGGGGAGCTGTTTTTT.

V gene TRBV24-1 combines with J gene TRBJ1-1; perhaps TRBD1 as D (6 bases). The germline V gene encodes CDR1 KGHDR and CDR2 SFDVKD. The V end was cut by 1 base, the J end by 8 bases, with 10 bases between. This CDR3 spans 13 amino acids. The CDR3 loop reads CATSDFSGAEAFF. The CDR3 bases are TGTGCCACCAGTGATTTCTCAGGGGCGGAAGCTTTCTTT.

V gene TRBV2 combines with J gene TRBJ1-5; D is perhaps TRBD1 (6 bases). V dropped 8 bases and J dropped 2 bases, with 19 bases sitting between them. Germline V gene lookup returns CDR1 SNHLY and CDR2 FYNNEI. The CDR3 has 16 amino acids. The CDR3 bases are TGTGCCAGCGGAAGGGACACTGGAAGGGGCAATCAGCCCCAGCATTTT. Its translation: CASGRDTGRGNQPQHF.

J is TRBJ2-3 and V is TRBV6-5; maybe TRBD2 (6 bases). The CDR3 spans 16 residues. The germline V gene encodes CDR1 MNHEY and CDR2 SVGAGI. V was shortened by 0 bases and J by 0 bases, with 10 bases between the two germline ends. The CDR3 DNA is TGTGCCAGCAGTTACTCGTTCGCGGGGAGCACAGATACGCAGTATTTT. It is translated as CASSYSFAGSTDTQYF.

The chain links TRBV5-1 to TRBJ1-1; 10 bases line up with TRBD1. Germline CDR1 is SGHRS and CDR2 is YFSETQ. Germline trimming cut 4 bases from V and 5 bases from J; bases unmatched to any gene: 11. This CDR3 contains 16 residues. The CDR3 here is CASSTQDGTGVTEAFF. DNA of the CDR3: TGCGCCAGCAGCACGCAAGACGGGACAGGGGTTACTGAAGCTTTCTTT.

V is TRBV19 and J is TRBJ1-2; no firm D call. V lost 1 base, J lost 0 bases, and 9 bases lay in between. The CDR3 has 15 amino acids. From germline, CDR1 is LNHDA and CDR2 SQIVND (reference sequence). The DNA of the CDR3 is TGTGCCAGTAGTATAGTACGTACAGCTAACTATGGCTACACCTTC. This translates into CASSIVRTANYGYTF.

This clone was picked up a small number of times. V usage is TRBV7-8 and J usage is TRBJ2-1; 10 nucleotides line up with TRBD2. Germline V gene lookup returns CDR1 SGHVS and CDR2 FQNEAQ. This CDR3 contains 15 residues. V lost 4 bases to trimming and J lost 6 bases; unmatched junction nucleotides: 6. CDR3: CASSSKAGGPNEQFF. As DNA, the CDR3 is TGTGCCAGCAGCTCCAAAGCGGGGGGGCCCAATGAGCAGTTCTTC.

V and J are TRBV6-5 and TRBJ2-5, with TRBD2 matching over 7 bases. V shed 2 bases and J 6 bases; nucleotides not matched to a gene: 12. CDR3 length: 16 residues. Germline CDR1 and CDR2: MNHEY and SVGAGI. CDR3 in DNA: TGTGCCAGCAGTTACGGAGAGGTCGCGGGGGTAAAGACCCAGTACTTC. It is translated as CASSYGEVAGVKTQYF.

This clone was counted between two and nine times. The sample holds other DNA sequences that translate to the same CDR3. This chain joins TRBV4-2 and TRBJ1-2; 9 positions match TRBD1. CDR1 and CDR2 from the germline V gene are LGHNA and YNFKEQ. The CDR3 totals 14 residues. V was clipped by 3 bases and J by 2 bases; unmatched bases: 1. The CDR3 loop reads CASSQTGGNYGYTF. CDR3 sequence (DNA): TGTGCCAGCAGCCAGACAGGGGGAAACTATGGCTACACCTTC.

This chain links TRBV12-3 or TRBV12-4 with TRBJ1-5, with 7 positions matching TRBD1. Germline trimming cut 4 bases from V and 5 bases from J; bases unmatched to any gene: 2. This CDR3 spans 13 amino acids. CDR3: CASSSQGDQPQHF. CDR3 DNA: TGTGCCAGCAGTTCTCAGGGGGATCAGCCCCAGCATTTT.

The chain couples TRBV7-8 to TRBJ1-4, with D possibly being TRBD1 (6 bases). The length of the CDR3 is 15 residues. CDR1 and CDR2 (germline): SGHVS, FQNEAQ. Trimming pared 7 bases from V and 2 bases from J, leaving 14 bases between. The DNA for the CDR3 is TGTGCCAGCAATCCACAGGGCGGGACTAATGAAAAACTGTTTTTT. Protein product: CASNPQGGTNEKLFF. Supplemented by reference TRBV7-8 and TRBJ1-4, the full variable domain reads GAGVSQSPRYKVAKRGQDVALRCDPISGHVSLFWYQQALGQGPEFLTYFQNEAQLDKSGLPSDRFFAERPEGSVSTLKIQRTQQEDSAVYLCASNPQGGTNEKLFFGSGTQLSVL.